These 26 T cell receptor beta chains were all obtained from the same sample, sequenced in a study of tumor T cells in aggressive B-cell lymphoma. The repertoire was sequenced with immunoSEQ multiplex PCR; TCRdb's copy has only in-frame clones and lacks some. Here the sample spans thousands of clones, less than 95% being singletons. The sample was tumor tissue. The receptors here all came from an adult with diffuse large B cell lymphoma.

V is TRBV7-9 and J is TRBJ2-3, with no clear D. There are 18 residues in the CDR3. Trimming removed 4 bases from V and 0 bases from J, with 20 bases in between. The germline CDR1 and CDR2 sequences are SEHNR and FQNEAQ (reference sequence). The CDR3: CASSSKRSNHLSTDTQYF. The CDR3 nucleotides read TGTGCCAGCAGCTCGAAGCGATCAAACCACCTTAGCACAGATACGCAGTATTTT.

This chain links TRBV6-4 with TRBJ1-5, with 8 bases identical to TRBD1. The CDR3 contains 13 residues. The germline V gene encodes CDR1 MRHNA and CDR2 SNTAGT. V was pared by 5 bases and J by 5 bases, with 2 bases of the junction left unmatched. CDR3 DNA sequence: TGTGCCAGCAGTCAGGGGGCCCATCAGCCCCAGCATTTT. Protein sequence: CASSQGAHQPQHF.

V and J are TRBV7-3 and TRBJ1-4; 10 bases align to TRBD1. The V gene end was trimmed by 3 bases and the J gene end by 7 bases; junction bases not matched to a gene: 5. CDR1 and CDR2 (germline): SGHTA, FQGTGA. The CDR3 is 15 amino acids. This chain's CDR3 is CASSLTGGLLEKLFF. The CDR3 DNA is TGTGCCAGCAGCTTGACAGGGGGCTTACTTGAAAAACTGTTTTTT.

This clone was detected only once. The chain is built from TRBV27 and TRBJ1-5; 7 bases are shared with TRBD1. The CDR3 loop spans 15 amino acids. Germline CDR1 MNHEY, CDR2 SMNVEV (reference sequence). V lost 6 bases, J lost 4 bases, and 9 bases stayed unmatched. The CDR3 DNA sequence: TGTGCCAGCAGCTTTGGGACAGCAACTAATCAGCCCCAGCATTTT. Encoded protein: CASSFGTATNQPQHF.

This sequence joins TRBV6-1 and TRBJ1-2; possible D gene TRBD1, 6 bases. CDR1 and CDR2 from the germline V gene are MNHNS and SASEGT. Trimming took off 6 bases at V and 6 bases at J, with 17 bases between the two ends. This CDR3 is built from 14 residues. The DNA of the CDR3 is TGTGCCAGCAGCGTCGAACTACAGGGAAATGGCTACACCTTC. It yields the protein CASSVELQGNGYTF.

In regard to this clone: At one boundary the junction diverges from the germline segment, which might be a read error. The genes are TRBV7-7 and TRBJ2-5, with 8 bases identical to TRBD1. Per germline, CDR1 SSHAT and CDR2 FNYEAQ (reference sequence). This CDR3 contains 13 residues. CDR3 residues: CASSRTGQETQYF. The CDR3 nucleotides read TGTGCTAGCAGCCGGACAGGGCAAGAGACCCAGTACTTC.

The V gene is TRBV15, the J gene TRBJ1-3; TRBD1 matches at 8 bases. The CDR3 runs 17 residues. Germline V gene lookup returns CDR1 LNHNV and CDR2 YYDKDF (reference sequence). Trimming took 2 bases from V and 0 from J; bases not matched to a gene: 6. CDR3 loop: CATSRSDRGPSGNTIYF. In DNA, the CDR3 is TGTGCCACCAGCAGATCAGACAGGGGCCCCTCTGGAAACACCATATATTTT.

This chain joins TRBV7-2 and TRBJ2-4; tentative D call: TRBD1 (6 bases). The CDR3 has 11 amino acids. Per germline, CDR1 SGHTA and CDR2 FQGNSA. Deletions cut 6 bases from V and 7 bases from J, with 7 bases between. CDR3 region: CASSQGNIQYF. CDR3 nucleotide sequence: TGTGCCAGCAGTCAGGGGAACATTCAGTACTTC.

The chain links TRBV6-5 to TRBJ1-1; no firm D call. This CDR3 comprises 12 residues. CDR1 MNHEY and CDR2 SVGAGI come from the germline V gene. Trimming removed 0 bases from V and 7 bases from J, with 6 bases in between. DNA for the CDR3: TGTGCCAGCAGTTACTCGTACGGTGAAGCTTTCTTT. Amino acid sequence: CASSYSYGEAFF.

The chain has TRBV5-6 and TRBJ1-2, with 9 bases lining up with TRBD1. This CDR3 contains 18 residues. J lost 5 bases, V lost 4 bases, and 18 bases had no gene match. Germline assignment: CDR1 SGHDT and CDR2 YYEEEE. The CDR3 DNA reads as TGTGCCAGCAGCCCACCACCGGGACAGGGAGAGAGGTTATATGGCTACACCTTC. Translation gives CASSPPPGQGERLYGYTF.

J is TRBJ1-1 and V is TRBV6-5; a weak D match, TRBD1 (5 bases). The CDR3 length is 14 residues. Per germline, CDR1 MNHEY and CDR2 SVGAGI. V gave up 5 bases and J gave up 1 base, with 11 bases separating them. CDR3 bases: TGTGCCAGCAGTAGGGGACTCCCGAACACTGAAGCTTTCTTT. As protein: CASSRGLPNTEAFF.

J is TRBJ1-6 and V is TRBV2; 8 bases are a match to TRBD1. The CDR3 is 13 residues long. The V segment lost 6 bases and the J segment 5 bases; nucleotides outside the gene matches: 0. The germline V gene encodes CDR1 SNHLY and CDR2 FYNNEI. The CDR3 nucleotides are TGTGCCAGCAGGACAGGGGATAATTCACCCCTCCACTTT. Encoded protein: CASRTGDNSPLHF.

V is TRBV21-1 and J is TRBJ2-2; TRBD2, the D gene given by the table, was not confirmed from the DNA. TRBV21-1 is a known pseudogene. The CDR3 has 17 amino acids. CDR3 region: CASSSRTSGANTGELFF. DNA for the CDR3: TGTGCCAGCAGCTCCCGGACTAGCGGAGCTAACACCGGGGAGCTGTTTTTT.

The chain couples TRBV7-6 to TRBJ2-1, with 10 bases matching TRBD2. The germline gives CDR1 SGHVS, CDR2 FNYEAQ. V was clipped by 4 bases and J by 7 bases; unmatched bases: 7. The CDR3 is 15 amino acids. CDR3 sequence reads: CASSYASGSLNEQFF. As DNA, the CDR3 is TGTGCCAGCAGCTACGCTAGCGGGAGCCTAAATGAGCAGTTCTTC.

V is TRBV7-3 and J is TRBJ2-3; 9 bases fit TRBD1. Germline-derived CDR1 and CDR2 are SGHTA and FQGTGA. The CDR3 extends over 15 amino acids. J was trimmed by 2 bases and V by 5 bases; bases with no gene match: 5. CDR3 amino acids: CASSPGTGYTDTQYF. The CDR3 nucleotides are TGTGCCAGCAGCCCCGGGACAGGGTACACAGATACGCAGTATTTT.

The chain is built from TRBV21-1 and TRBJ2-5; whether TRBD2, the table's D call, matches the DNA was not checked. TRBV21-1 is flagged as a pseudogene. The CDR3 length is 16 residues. CDR3 DNA: TGTGCCAGCAGCGCCACCTCCGGCGGGACTAGCTCAATACAGTACTTC. It yields the protein CASSATSGGTSSIQYF.

The rearrangement joins TRBV19 to TRBJ2-5; TRBD2 might be the D (6 bases). Germline V gene lookup returns CDR1 LNHDA and CDR2 SQIVND (reference sequence). The CDR3 covers 16 residues. V dropped 1 base and J dropped 2 bases, with 14 bases sitting between them. CDR3 amino acids: CASSIVGSSGQETQYF. The CDR3 DNA sequence: TGTGCCAGTAGTATAGTAGGGAGTAGCGGACAAGAGACCCAGTACTTC. The complete variable domain, with remaining parts taken from reference TRBV19 and TRBJ2-5, reads DGGITQSPKYLFRKEGQNVTLSCEQNLNHDAMYWYRQDPGQGLRLIYYSQIVNDFQKGDIAEGYSVSREKKESFPLTVTSAQKNPTAFYLCASSIVGSSGQETQYFGPGTRLLVL.

The CDR3 DNA follows: TGTGCCAGCAGCTTACCAGGGCAGAGCTCCTACGAGCAGTACTTC. Translating it yields CASSLPGQSSYEQYF. The gene calls are TRBV7-8 and TRBJ2-7; possible D gene TRBD1, 5 bases. CDR3 length: 15 amino acids. CDR1 and CDR2 from the germline V gene are SGHVS and FQNEAQ. Trimming shortened V by 2 bases and J by 0 bases, and 11 bases separated the two germline ends. The complete variable domain, with remaining parts taken from reference TRBV7-8 and TRBJ2-7, reads GAGVSQSPRYKVAKRGQDVALRCDPISGHVSLFWYQQALGQGPEFLTYFQNEAQLDKSGLPSDRFFAERPEGSVSTLKIQRTQQEDSAVYLCASSLPGQSSYEQYFGPGTRLTVT.

This sequence joins TRBV6-5 and TRBJ1-1, with D uncertain. Deletions cut 4 bases from V and 2 bases from J, with 11 bases between. The CDR3 is 14 amino acids. Germline V lookup: CDR1 MNHEY, CDR2 SVGAGI. CDR3 nucleotides: TGTGCCAGCAGTTGGAGGACGGGAAACACTGAAGCTTTCTTT. As protein: CASSWRTGNTEAFF.

The rearrangement links TRBV28 to TRBJ1-1, with D perhaps matching TRBD1 (5 bases). This CDR3 is 11 amino acids long. V was pared by 6 bases and J by 11 bases, with 13 bases between. Per the germline V gene, CDR1 is MDHEN and CDR2 is SYDVKM. As DNA, the CDR3 is TGTGCCAGCAGCTTTCCTAGACAGGCTTTCTTT. Its translation: CASSFPRQAFF.

V gene TRBV19 combines with J gene TRBJ1-1; D remains unclear. This CDR3 region has 14 residues. V was trimmed by 1 base and J by 3 bases, leaving 9 bases between them. Germline CDR1 LNHDA, CDR2 SQIVND (reference sequence). This chain's CDR3 is CASSIVPGDTEAFF. The CDR3 nucleotides are TGTGCCAGTAGTATAGTGCCGGGAGACACTGAAGCTTTCTTT.

V usage is TRBV9 and J usage is TRBJ1-4; D is unresolved. Germline CDR1 SGDLS, CDR2 YYNGEE. V lost 4 bases and J lost 3, with 10 bases in between. The CDR3 is made up of 14 amino acids. In DNA form, the CDR3 reads TGTGCCAGCAGCTTCGGGGATTCTAATGAAAAACTGTTTTTT. Residues: CASSFGDSNEKLFF.

This chain connects TRBV5-1 to TRBJ2-5; D not resolved. The J call may be wrong; the DNA end is better matched by TRBJ2-7. The CDR3 consists of 13 residues. Germline assignment: CDR1 SGHRS and CDR2 YFSETQ. The CDR3 nucleotides are TGCGCCAGCAGCTTGTTTAGCTCCTACGAGCAGTACTTC. Translated, it gives CASSLFSSYEQYF.

The rearrangement joins TRBV7-2 to TRBJ1-2; D remains unclear. Germline assignment: CDR1 SGHTA and CDR2 FQGNSA. The CDR3 has 14 amino acids. With 7 bases removed from V and 3 bases from J, the gap between germline ends came to 15 bases. This chain's CDR3 is CASNPPGVDYGYTF. CDR3 nucleotide sequence: TGTGCCAGCAACCCCCCAGGCGTGGACTATGGCTACACCTTC.

The CDR3 nucleotides read TGTGCCAGCAGTTTGTCGCAGGTTCTTAGCACAGATACGCAGTATTTT. Translating it yields CASSLSQVLSTDTQYF. This chain connects TRBV28 to TRBJ2-3; D unclear. This CDR3 is 16 amino acids long. The V gene's germline CDR1 is MDHEN and CDR2 SYDVKM. V was clipped by 3 bases and J by 0 bases, with 13 bases between them.

This chain connects TRBV4-3 to TRBJ2-5, with D perhaps TRBD2 (5 bases). V lost 0 bases, J lost 7 bases, and 15 bases lay in between. This CDR3 has 15 amino acids. CDR1 and CDR2 (germline): LGHNA, YSLEER. Here the CDR3 DNA reads TGCGCCAGCAGCCAAGATTTCCGGGAAAAAGGGACCCAGTACTTC. This gives the protein CASSQDFREKGTQYF.